There are a few counts of the clone carrying this T cell receptor (beta chain). The target antigen is unknown. The CDR3 is 15 residues long. The germline V gene encodes CDR1 SGHAT and CDR2 FQNNGV. Trimming left V 5 bases short and J 0 bases short, with 12 bases between. This sample was taken from a study of post-analysis software for immune sequencing data. The wider study: The disease courses covered relapsing-remitting, secondary progressive and progressive-relapsing multiple sclerosis. Study-level findings and limits: Diversity measured as normalized Chao1 was significantly lower in multiple sclerosis patients than in controls. TRBV5-6, TRBV5-1 and TRBV20-1 belonged to a set of roughly 5 TRBV segments that were more frequent in patients than controls. Under F measure analysis, samples from one preparation batch co-clustered strongly.

Prepared libraries of TCR beta cDNA carried unique molecular identifiers. T cells numbering roughly 0.9 to 11 million gave rise to 400,000 to 550,000 cDNA molecules. TCRdb reprocessed the PCR reads with MiXCR, giving one entry per CDR3 protein. The sample carries 750,000 to 900,000 distinct CDR3 sequences, 46% recorded once. Sequencing input: blood. The TCR was taken from a girl aged 10 to 17 with multiple sclerosis. The chain recombines TRBV11-2 with TRBJ2-3; D perhaps matches TRBD2 (5 bases). The CDR3 is CASSVGSTSTDTQYF. DNA for the CDR3: TGTGCCAGCAGCGTAGGGAGCACTAGCACAGATACGCAGTATTTT.